The 15 T cell receptor beta chains presented below share a single source sample, sequenced in a study of blood T cell repertoires in COVID-19. TCRdb's table, derived via immunoSEQ multiplex PCR, lists solely in-frame clones and lacks some. The sample gives over 100,000 clones, less than 85% of which show up once; 15% to 20% is in the top ten. Specimen: peripheral blood. The receptors were gathered from a woman aged 60-70 years with acute or convalescent COVID-19.

V gene TRBV6-2 or TRBV6-3 combines with J gene TRBJ2-7; tentative D call: TRBD1 (6 bases). CDR3 length equals 15 residues. The V gene's germline CDR1 is MNHEY and CDR2 SVGEGT. The V end lost 5 bases, the J end lost 5 bases, and 19 bases lay between the germline ends. The CDR3 loop is CASSHPGGRGHEQYF. The CDR3 nucleotides read TGTGCCAGCAGTCACCCCGGCGGCAGGGGCCACGAGCAGTACTTC.

This clone was counted only a few times. CDR3 amino acids: CASRQQGHYGYTF. The CDR3, as DNA: TGTGCCAGCAGACAACAGGGCCACTATGGCTACACCTTC. This chain joins TRBV28 and TRBJ1-2; the D gene is possibly TRBD1 (6 bases). Trimming stripped 6 bases from V and 3 bases from J, with 11 bases between. The CDR3 runs 13 residues. Germline V lookup: CDR1 MDHEN, CDR2 SYDVKM.

V gene TRBV3-1 (or the pseudogene TRBV3-2) combines with J gene TRBJ2-3, with 7 bases aligning to TRBD2. The CDR3 spans 13 residues. The germline V gene has CDR1 LGHDT and CDR2 YNNKEL (reference sequence). The trim removed 8 bases at V and 2 bases at J, leaving 4 bases unmatched. The CDR3 loop is CASLGTTTDTQYF. In nucleotides, the CDR3 is TGTGCCAGCCTAGGGACTACCACAGATACGCAGTATTTT.

The CDR3 here is CAWTGAAGGYNEQFF. The CDR3 DNA is TGTGCCTGGACCGGAGCAGCGGGGGGCTACAATGAGCAGTTCTTC. The chain has TRBV30 and TRBJ2-1; 9 nucleotides agree with TRBD2. Losses at the gene ends were 4 bases for V and 3 bases for J; bases not matched to a gene: 7. The CDR3 extends over 15 amino acids. CDR1 and CDR2 from the germline V gene are GTSNPN and SVGIG (reference sequence).

J is TRBJ2-7 and V is TRBV7-6; possibly TRBD1 for D (7 bases). CDR3 length: 13 amino acids. Trimming pared 3 bases from V and 6 bases from J, leaving 12 bases between. The germline gives CDR1 SGHVS, CDR2 FNYEAQ. CDR3 region: CASSLEGAGEQYF. Written as DNA, the CDR3 is TGTGCCAGCAGCTTGGAGGGGGCGGGCGAGCAGTACTTC.

This clone occurred a few times. The rearrangement links TRBV29-1 to TRBJ1-2; 7 bases align to TRBD1. Germline lookup yields CDR1 SQVTM and CDR2 ANQGSEA. This CDR3 region has 11 residues. The V gene end was trimmed by 4 bases and the J gene end by 4 bases; junction bases not matched to a gene: 0. The CDR3 is CSVGDSYGYTF. The CDR3 DNA reads TGCAGCGTTGGGGACAGCTATGGCTACACCTTC.

The chain has TRBV7-2 and TRBJ2-3; 8 nucleotides align to TRBD2. Germline CDR1 and CDR2: SGHTA and FQGNSA. This CDR3 spans 16 amino acids. Losses at the gene ends were 0 bases for V and 3 bases for J; bases not matched to a gene: 5. CDR3 loop: CASSLAGSGKTDTQYF. The CDR3 region has the DNA TGTGCCAGCAGCTTAGCAGGTAGCGGGAAGACAGATACGCAGTATTTT.

The chain combines TRBV19 with TRBJ1-2; tentative D call: TRBD1 (6 bases). CDR3 length: 15 residues. Germline loops: CDR1 LNHDA, CDR2 SQIVND (reference sequence). V lost 1 base and J 2 bases, leaving 11 bases between the germline ends. Here the CDR3 DNA reads TGTGCCAGTAGTATAGTAGGTGGACAGAACTATGGCTACACCTTC. Protein product: CASSIVGGQNYGYTF. The variable domain in full, with the rest retrieved from reference TRBV19 and TRBJ1-2, is DGGITQSPKYLFRKEGQNVTLSCEQNLNHDAMYWYRQDPGQGLRLIYYSQIVNDFQKGDIAEGYSVSREKKESFPLTVTSAQKNPTAFYLCASSIVGGQNYGYTFGSGTRLTVV.

The V call is TRBV10-3, the J call TRBJ2-5; D perhaps matches TRBD2 (6 bases). The CDR3 sequence is 13 residues long. Germline lookup yields CDR1 ENHRY and CDR2 SYGVKD. The V end was cut by 10 bases, the J end by 2 bases, with 14 bases between. The CDR3 region is CATGGGLQETQYF. CDR3 bases: TGTGCCACCGGTGGGGGGTTGCAAGAGACCCAGTACTTC.

The chain links TRBV6-5 to TRBJ1-5; D perhaps matches TRBD1 (5 bases). Germline assignment: CDR1 MNHEY and CDR2 SVGAGI. V shed 6 bases and J shed 0 bases, with 9 bases lying between them. The CDR3 loop spans 14 amino acids. The CDR3 DNA reads as TGTGCCAGCAGGCGGGACGCTAGCAATCAGCCCCAGCATTTT. Amino acid sequence: CASRRDASNQPQHF.

This chain joins TRBV28 and TRBJ2-7; 12 positions agree with TRBD1. CDR1 MDHEN and CDR2 SYDVKM come from the germline V gene. CDR3 length equals 13 residues. With V trimmed by 10 bases and J by 7 bases, 8 bases remained unmatched. The CDR3 reads CAKPGQGAGEQYF. In DNA form, the CDR3 reads TGTGCCAAGCCGGGACAGGGGGCCGGGGAGCAGTACTTC.

The chain couples TRBV27 to TRBJ2-1; 9 bases line up with TRBD2. Germline V gene sequence: CDR1 MNHEY, CDR2 SMNVEV (reference sequence). There are 17 residues in the CDR3. J was trimmed by 6 bases and V by 5 bases; bases with no gene match: 14. CDR3 DNA: TGTGCCAGCAGTGAAGGCGGGGGGGCTAATCGGATCAATGAGCAGTTCTTC. Protein: CASSEGGGANRINEQFF.

The chain uses TRBV12-3 or TRBV12-4 and TRBJ2-3; no clear D gene. The V and J ends lost 7 bases and 1 base respectively, with 9 bases between them. CDR3 size: 13 residues. CDR3: CASNSYGTDTQYF. CDR3 DNA sequence: TGTGCCAGCAATTCTTATGGCACAGATACGCAGTATTTT.

The chain employs TRBV4-1 and TRBJ1-1; 7 bases match TRBD1. The CDR3 length is 13 residues. CDR1 MGHRA and CDR2 YSYEKL come from the germline V gene. V dropped 4 bases and J dropped 6; count of bases not matched to a gene: 5. Here the CDR3 reads CASSRDRVSEAFF. The CDR3 coding sequence is TGCGCCAGCAGCCGAGACAGGGTCTCTGAAGCTTTCTTT.

The V and J genes are TRBV6-5 and TRBJ1-5, with a tentative D call TRBD1 (5 bases). Germline V gene sequence: CDR1 MNHEY, CDR2 SVGAGI. The V gene lost 6 bases and the J gene lost 4 bases, with 13 bases spanning the gap. The CDR3 is 14 residues long. The CDR3 region has the DNA TGTGCCAGCAGATCCGGACAATTTAATCAGCCCCAGCATTTT. Its protein is CASRSGQFNQPQHF.